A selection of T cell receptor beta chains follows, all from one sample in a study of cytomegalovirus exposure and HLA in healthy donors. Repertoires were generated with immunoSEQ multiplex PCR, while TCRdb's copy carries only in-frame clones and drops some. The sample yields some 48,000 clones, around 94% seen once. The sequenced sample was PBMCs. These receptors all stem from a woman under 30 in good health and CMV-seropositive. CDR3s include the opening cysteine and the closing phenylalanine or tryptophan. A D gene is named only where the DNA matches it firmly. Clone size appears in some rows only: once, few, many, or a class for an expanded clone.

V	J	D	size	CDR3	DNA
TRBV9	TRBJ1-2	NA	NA	CASSVATGEYGYTF	TGTGCCAGCAGCGTAGCTACGGGGGAATATGGCTACACCTTC
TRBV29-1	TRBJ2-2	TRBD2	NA	CSVEVGEGNSGELFF	TGCAGCGTTGAAGTCGGGGAGGGGAATTCCGGGGAGCTGTTTTTT
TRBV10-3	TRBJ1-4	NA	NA	CAISSTLGGTNEKLFF	TGTGCCATCAGTTCGACCCTAGGAGGAACTAATGAAAAACTGTTTTTT
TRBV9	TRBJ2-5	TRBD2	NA	CASSVLAGGPRETQYF	TGTGCCAGCAGCGTTTTAGCGGGAGGGCCCCGAGAGACCCAGTACTTC
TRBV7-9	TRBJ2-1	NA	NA	CASSTTRYNEQFF	TGTGCCAGCAGCACTACTAGGTACAATGAGCAGTTCTTC
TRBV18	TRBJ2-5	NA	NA	CASSPLETQYF	TGTGCCAGCTCCCCTCTTGAGACCCAGTACTTC
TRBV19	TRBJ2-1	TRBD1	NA	CASSINIPGQGRDEQFF	TGTGCCAGTAGTATAAATATACCGGGACAGGGGCGTGATGAGCAGTTCTTC
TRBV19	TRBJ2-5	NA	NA	CASSRRSGQETQYF	TGTGCCAGTAGTAGACGTTCGGGACAAGAGACCCAGTACTTC
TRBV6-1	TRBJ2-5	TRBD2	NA	CASSKGLARTQETQYF	TGTGCCAGCAGTAAAGGACTAGCGCGAACCCAAGAGACCCAGTACTTC
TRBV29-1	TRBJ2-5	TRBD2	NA	CSVAGLARQETQYF	TGCAGCGTGGCCGGACTAGCGCGTCAAGAGACCCAGTACTTC
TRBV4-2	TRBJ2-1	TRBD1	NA	CASSRGQGDQDEQFF	TGTGCCAGCAGCCGCGGACAGGGGGATCAGGATGAGCAGTTCTTC
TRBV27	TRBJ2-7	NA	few	CASIGSYEQYF	TGTGCCAGCATCGGGTCCTACGAGCAGTACTTC
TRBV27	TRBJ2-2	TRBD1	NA	CASKPGQTNTGELFF	TGTGCCAGCAAACCGGGACAGACGAACACCGGGGAGCTGTTTTTT
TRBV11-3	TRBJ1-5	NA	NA	CASSLGTDQPQHF	TGTGCCAGCAGCTTAGGGACTGATCAGCCCCAGCATTTT
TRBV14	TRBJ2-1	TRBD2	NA	CASSQPPGLAGAYNEQFF	TGTGCCAGCAGCCAACCACCGGGACTAGCGGGAGCCTACAATGAGCAGTTCTTC
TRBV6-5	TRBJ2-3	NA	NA	CASSYLIGSSDTQYF	TGTGCCAGCAGTTACTTGATTGGTAGCAGCGATACGCAGTATTTT
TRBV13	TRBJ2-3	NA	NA	CASKAGPRTDTQYF	TGTGCCAGCAAGGCGGGCCCCCGCACAGATACGCAGTATTTT
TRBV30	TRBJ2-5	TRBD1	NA	CAWIRTGDQETQYF	TGTGCCTGGATTCGGACAGGGGACCAAGAGACCCAGTACTTC
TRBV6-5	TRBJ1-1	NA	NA	CASTSEQGFDTEAFF	TGTGCCAGCACCTCAGAACAGGGTTTCGACACTGAAGCTTTCTTT
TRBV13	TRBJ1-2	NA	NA	CASSLGRIYGYTF	TGTGCCAGCAGCTTAGGGCGAATTTATGGCTACACCTTC
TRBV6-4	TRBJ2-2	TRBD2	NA	CASSDLAGGPGELFF	TGTGCCAGCAGTGACCTAGCGGGAGGTCCCGGGGAGCTGTTTTTT
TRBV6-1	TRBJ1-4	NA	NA	CASSAHPGLTNEKLFF	TGTGCCAGCAGTGCCCACCCAGGATTGACTAATGAAAAACTGTTTTTT
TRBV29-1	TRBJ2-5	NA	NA	CSVVGVAYQETQYF	TGCAGCGTTGTGGGAGTGGCTTACCAAGAGACCCAGTACTTC
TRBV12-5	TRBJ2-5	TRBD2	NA	CASGLPPSSGRRPKTQYF	TGTGCTAGTGGTTTGCCTCCCTCTAGCGGGAGACGACCAAAGACCCAGTACTTC
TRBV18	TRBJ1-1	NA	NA	CASSPRDGTEAFF	TGTGCCAGCTCACCCAGGGATGGCACTGAAGCTTTCTTT
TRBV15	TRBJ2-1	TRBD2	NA	CATSRDRQLAGGEQFF	TGTGCCACCAGCAGAGATCGGCAACTAGCGGGAGGTGAGCAGTTCTTC
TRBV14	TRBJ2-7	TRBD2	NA	CASSRTRGLAGHEQYF	TGTGCCAGCAGCCGCACCCGGGGACTAGCGGGACACGAGCAGTACTTC
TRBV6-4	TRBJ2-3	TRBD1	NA	CASRLTGGGSDTQYF	TGTGCCAGCAGACTGACAGGGGGAGGTTCAGATACGCAGTATTTT
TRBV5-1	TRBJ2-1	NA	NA	CASSFRLVGDEQFF	TGCGCCAGCAGCTTCCGGCTAGTAGGTGATGAGCAGTTCTTC
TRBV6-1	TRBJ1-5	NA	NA	CASSELQGSNQPQHF	TGTGCCAGCAGTGAATTACAGGGAAGCAATCAGCCCCAGCATTTT
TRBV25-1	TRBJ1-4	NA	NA	CASTRTGGDLFF	TGTGCCAGCACTCGAACCGGGGGTGATCTGTTTTTT
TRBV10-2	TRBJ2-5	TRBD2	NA	CASSDLFGTSGRRGEETQYF	TGCGCCAGCAGTGACTTATTCGGGACTAGCGGGAGAAGGGGAGAGGAGACCCAGTACTTC
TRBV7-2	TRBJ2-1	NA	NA	CASSLGGAQNEQFF	TGTGCCAGCAGCTTGGGGGGGGCGCAGAATGAGCAGTTCTTC